The present T cell receptor beta chain was sequenced within a study of blood T cell repertoires in COVID-19. The protocol was immunoSEQ multiplex PCR, while the TCRdb copy is restricted to in-frame clones and leaves out a portion. The sample includes 180,000 or so clones, just over 85% of them seen just once. This sequence was found in a man in his fifties or sixties with acute or convalescent COVID-19. The sequenced material came from peripheral blood.

CDR3 protein: CASSLGQQGAKYEQYF. CDR3 nucleotide sequence: TGTGCCAGCAGTTTAGGGCAACAGGGGGCGAAGTACGAGCAGTACTTC. The chain uses TRBV27 and TRBJ2-7; 9 bases are shared with TRBD1. There are 16 residues in the CDR3. The germline V gene has CDR1 MNHEY and CDR2 SMNVEV (reference sequence). Trimming removed 2 bases from V and 4 bases from J; junction bases left unmatched: 9.